The entry that follows covers one T cell receptor (beta chain) sequence. This sample is part of a study of T cells in Graves' hyperthyroidism and ophthalmopathy. Reasons for excluding patients were uncontrolled infection, other autoimmune disease, pregnancy or lactation. It was RNA transcripts that yielded the amplified TCR beta CDR3 regions. With the HTBI primer set, the TCR CDR3 went through a first round of RT-PCR. MiXCR, run by TCRdb on the multiplex PCR reads, gives a single entry per CDR3 protein. Of 750,000 to 900,000 distinct CDR3 sequences in the sample, more than 30% were seen once. This TCR was recovered from a man younger than 35 with Graves' hyperthyroidism. The sequenced sample was blood.

CDR3 residues: CASSRRSWGEKLFF. In DNA form, the CDR3 reads TGTGCCAGCAGCCGCAGGTCGTGGGGGGAAAAACTGTTTTTT. The chain uses TRBV9 and TRBJ1-4; D is perhaps TRBD1 (5 bases). Trimming removed 4 bases at V and 8 bases at J, with 15 bases between. Germline loops: CDR1 SGDLS, CDR2 YYNGEE. This CDR3 is built from 14 residues.